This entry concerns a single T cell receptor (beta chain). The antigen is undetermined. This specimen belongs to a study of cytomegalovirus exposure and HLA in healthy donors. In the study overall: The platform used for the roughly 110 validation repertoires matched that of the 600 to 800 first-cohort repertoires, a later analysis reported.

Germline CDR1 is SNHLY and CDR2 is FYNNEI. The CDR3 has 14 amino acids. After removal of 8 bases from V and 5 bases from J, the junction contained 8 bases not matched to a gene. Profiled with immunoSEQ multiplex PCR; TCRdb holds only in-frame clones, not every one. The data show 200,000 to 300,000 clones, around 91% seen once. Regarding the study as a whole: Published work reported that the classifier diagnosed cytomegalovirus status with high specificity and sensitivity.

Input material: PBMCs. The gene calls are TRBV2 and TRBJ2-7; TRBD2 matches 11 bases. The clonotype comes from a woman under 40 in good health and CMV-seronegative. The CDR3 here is CASERLAGSNEQYF. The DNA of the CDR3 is TGTGCCAGCGAACGACTAGCGGGAAGTAACGAGCAGTACTTC.